This TCR beta chain stems from a study of T cell repertoires in cytomegalovirus infection. TCRdb ran MiXCR on the reads and lists one entry per CDR3 protein. The profile covers 300,000 to 400,000 distinct CDR3 sequences, with 25% to 30% appearing a single time and 20% taken by the ten largest. Trimming cost V 3 bases and J 3 bases, with 16 bases left between them. The germline CDR1 and CDR2 sequences are SGHDT and YYEEEE. The CDR3 contains 16 residues. In the case of this clonotype: Its specificity is not known.

The V call is TRBV5-6, the J call TRBJ1-5; unclear D gene. The clonotype originates from a human donor in good health (CMV status not recorded). Some clones in this sample may be carry-over from other donors' samples. The sample consisted of cultured PBMCs, taken from culture after CMV antigen stimulation. As DNA, the CDR3 is TGTGCCAGCAGCTCCTCCATAGGCGGCCTCAATCAGCCCCAGCATTTT. Translating gives CASSSSIGGLNQPQHF. The variable domain in full, with the rest retrieved from reference TRBV5-6 and TRBJ1-5, is DAGVTQSPTHLIKTRGQQVTLRCSPKSGHDTVSWYQQALGQGPQFIFQYYEEEERQRGNFPDRFSGHQFPNYSSELNVNALLLGDSALYLCASSSSIGGLNQPQHFGDGTRLSIL.